The 14 T cell receptor beta chains listed next were all sequenced from one sample in a study of OX40 agonist ivuxolimab in advanced cancers. Libraries were prepared by immunoSEQ multiplex PCR; TCRdb keeps only in-frame clonotypes and omits some of them. The table lists 70,000 to 95,000 clones, approximately 95% of them singletons. Sequenced here: CD4+ or CD8+ T cells sorted from blood, sampled in a trial of the OX40 agonist ivuxolimab. These receptors originate from an adult with an advanced solid tumor such as melanoma, head and neck, liver or kidney cancer.

V and J are TRBV6-5 and TRBJ2-7, with 8 positions matching TRBD1. The V and J ends lost 8 bases and 0 bases, in that order; junction bases with no gene match: 3. The CDR3 consists of 13 residues. CDR1 and CDR2 (germline): MNHEY, SVGAGI. CDR3 sequence (DNA): TGTGCCAGCGGACAGGGCCTCTCCTACGAGCAGTACTTC. Its protein product is CASGQGLSYEQYF.

J is TRBJ2-1 and V is TRBV5-6, with TRBD2 as a possible D gene (5 bases). Trimming shortened V by 1 base and J by 2 bases, and 10 bases separated the two germline ends. The CDR3 covers 15 residues. Germline loops: CDR1 SGHDT, CDR2 YYEEEE. CDR3 sequence: CASSLPAAPYNEQFF. The DNA for the CDR3 is TGTGCCAGCAGCTTGCCAGCGGCCCCCTACAATGAGCAGTTCTTC.

V gene TRBV5-4 combines with J gene TRBJ2-3; possibly TRBD2 for D (5 bases). Trimming removed 4 bases at V and 4 bases at J, with 13 bases between. This CDR3 has 14 amino acids. Germline CDR1 reads SGHNT; CDR2 reads YYREEE (reference sequence). The DNA of the CDR3 is TGTGCCAGCAGCACCAGGTCACTAGCAGATACGCAGTATTTT. Its translation: CASSTRSLADTQYF.

The chain joins TRBV4-1 to TRBJ2-7, with D maybe TRBD2 (5 bases). The ends were cut back, 0 bases at V and 6 bases at J, with 6 bases in the middle. Germline CDR1 MGHRA, CDR2 YSYEKL. The CDR3 contains 12 residues. CDR3 nucleotides: TGCGCCAGCAGCCAAGATCGGGGCGAGCAGTACTTC. This codes for CASSQDRGEQYF.

This sequence joins TRBV27 and TRBJ2-2; D gene ambiguous. Germline V CDR1 and CDR2: MNHEY, SMNVEV (reference sequence). Trimming removed 2 bases at V and 1 base at J, with 8 bases between. CDR3 length: 15 residues. The CDR3 bases are TGTGCCAGCAGTTTAGAACCATGGAACACCGGGGAGCTGTTTTTT. It encodes CASSLEPWNTGELFF.

The rearrangement uses TRBV5-6 and TRBJ2-3; D perhaps matches TRBD2 (5 bases). This CDR3 contains 14 residues. In germline, CDR1 is SGHDT, CDR2 YYEEEE. Between the trimmed V and J ends, which lost 2 bases and 2 bases, there was a span of 9 bases. The CDR3 loop reads CASSFDGNTDTQYF. DNA of the CDR3: TGTGCCAGCAGCTTTGACGGGAACACAGATACGCAGTATTTT.

The rearrangement joins TRBV27 to TRBJ1-1, with 7 bases that match TRBD1. V gave up 8 bases and J gave up 2 bases; unmatched junction bases: 8. This CDR3 is built from 14 residues. Germline loops: CDR1 MNHEY, CDR2 SMNVEV (reference sequence). Written as DNA, the CDR3 is TGTGCCAGCCAACGAACAGGGGTTAACACTGAAGCTTTCTTT. Protein: CASQRTGVNTEAFF.

This chain connects TRBV29-1 to TRBJ2-1; 9 nucleotides line up with TRBD1. Germline values: CDR1 SQVTM, CDR2 ANQGSEA. V was pared by 6 bases and J by 2 bases, with 8 bases of the junction left unmatched. The CDR3 has 15 residues. The CDR3 loop is CSVGETGGPYNEQFF. The CDR3 DNA reads as TGCAGCGTCGGGGAAACAGGGGGCCCCTACAATGAGCAGTTCTTC.

The chain couples TRBV7-3 to TRBJ1-1, with unresolved D. Trimming shortened V by 1 base and J by 0 bases, and 9 bases separated the two germline ends. The CDR3 loop spans 15 amino acids. Germline CDR1 reads SGHTA; CDR2 reads FQGTGA. Here the CDR3 DNA reads TGTGCCAGCAGCTTAATCAGAGGCATGAACACTGAAGCTTTCTTT. Translated, it gives CASSLIRGMNTEAFF. Combining the CDR3 with reference TRBV7-3 and TRBJ1-1 gives the whole variable domain GAGVSQTPSNKVTEKGKYVELRCDPISGHTALYWYRQSLGQGPEFLIYFQGTGAADDSGLPNDRFFAVRPEGSVSTLKIQRTERGDSAVYLCASSLIRGMNTEAFFGQGTRLTVV.

The chain carries TRBV19 and TRBJ1-5; perhaps TRBD1 as D (5 bases). Germline V gene data show CDR1 as LNHDA and CDR2 as SQIVND (reference sequence). V shed 4 bases and J shed 0 bases, with 19 bases lying between them. CDR3 length: 18 amino acids. Here the CDR3 DNA reads TGTGCCAGTAGTAGGGACCCCCGCCTTCAATATAGCAATCAGCCCCAGCATTTT. It encodes CASSRDPRLQYSNQPQHF.

V gene TRBV19 combines with J gene TRBJ2-1, with D possibly TRBD1 on 5 matching bases. Germline CDR1 and CDR2: LNHDA and SQIVND (reference sequence). The V end was cut by 3 bases, the J end by 5 bases, with 8 bases between. CDR3 length: 13 residues. The CDR3 DNA sequence: TGTGCCAGTAGTATTGACAGAAACAATGAGCAGTTCTTC. The encoded protein is CASSIDRNNEQFF.

This rearrangement joins TRBV7-7 to TRBJ2-7; tentatively, D is TRBD2 (6 bases). V was shortened by 0 bases and J by 3 bases, with 12 bases between the two germline ends. This CDR3 spans 15 amino acids. Germline V gene lookup returns CDR1 SSHAT and CDR2 FNYEAQ (reference sequence). This CDR3 reads CASSLAAGLGYEQYF. In DNA, the CDR3 is TGTGCCAGCAGCTTAGCCGCGGGACTGGGCTACGAGCAGTACTTC.

This chain joins TRBV6-5 and TRBJ1-2; maybe TRBD1 (6 bases). This CDR3 region has 16 residues. Between the trimmed V and J ends, which lost 0 bases and 5 bases, there was a span of 16 bases. Germline CDR1 MNHEY, CDR2 SVGAGI. The CDR3 loop is CASSYSSDSLPYGYTF. The DNA for the CDR3 is TGTGCCAGCAGTTACTCTTCGGACAGTCTACCTTATGGCTACACCTTC.

This clone was counted a single time. The chain carries TRBV9 and TRBJ2-6, with D unresolved. Germline V lookup: CDR1 SGDLS, CDR2 YYNGEE. V lost 1 base to trimming and J lost 1 base, with 6 bases between them. This CDR3 comprises 15 residues. DNA of the CDR3: TGTGCCAGCAGCGTAAGAGGATCTGGGGCCAACGTCCTGACTTTC. Its protein product is CASSVRGSGANVLTF.